These T cell receptor beta chains were read from a single sample in a study of regulatory T cells in long-lasting Graves disease. TCRdb re-called the multiplex PCR reads through MiXCR, storing one row per CDR3 protein. The sample lists hundreds of thousands of distinct CDR3 sequences, 16% occurring once. These data were also reused for a study on T cells in Graves' hyperthyroidism and ophthalmopathy.

The sequenced sample was peripheral blood mononuclear cells (PBMCs), obtained at new diagnosis, from a patient treated with antithyroid drugs. These receptors originate from a man aged 18 to 30 with Graves disease. Each CDR3 is given with its conserved first and last residue. Fields, in order: CDR3 protein, J gene, V gene.

cdr3_aa: CSGGDPGGGNTQYF
j_call: TRBJ2-3
v_call: TRBV29-1

cdr3_aa: CASSHPTPGAEKLFF
j_call: TRBJ1-4
v_call: TRBV16

cdr3_aa: CASSQASNYGYTF
j_call: TRBJ1-2
v_call: TRBV4-1

cdr3_aa: CASSSGTPGETQYF
j_call: TRBJ2-5
v_call: TRBV5-1

cdr3_aa: CASSLMGGNEQFF
j_call: TRBJ2-1
v_call: TRBV7-3

cdr3_aa: CAISAGGRADTEAFF
j_call: TRBJ1-1
v_call: TRBV10-3

cdr3_aa: CATSREGVGYEQYF
j_call: TRBJ2-7
v_call: TRBV15

cdr3_aa: CSPAGGPRNEQFF
j_call: TRBJ2-1
v_call: TRBV20-1

cdr3_aa: CASSLAGGRAGELFF
j_call: TRBJ2-2
v_call: TRBV5-1

cdr3_aa: CASSRWLTDDNEKLFF
j_call: TRBJ1-4
v_call: TRBV7-6

cdr3_aa: CASRIGDRPEGETQYF
j_call: TRBJ2-5
v_call: TRBV5-1

cdr3_aa: CASSLITRTDTQYF
j_call: TRBJ2-3
v_call: TRBV28

cdr3_aa: CASSLSDGKNEQFF
j_call: TRBJ2-1
v_call: TRBV5-1

cdr3_aa: CASSSQTSGRAKDTQYF
j_call: TRBJ2-3
v_call: TRBV7-8

cdr3_aa: CASSIRSGTQGTQYF
j_call: TRBJ2-5
v_call: TRBV13

cdr3_aa: CASSLLSLAELYEQYF
j_call: TRBJ2-7
v_call: TRBV11-2

cdr3_aa: CASSLGTTGPQKLFF
j_call: TRBJ2-2
v_call: TRBV5-1

cdr3_aa: CSARDPGTEAFF
j_call: TRBJ1-1
v_call: TRBV20-1

cdr3_aa: CASSQGVHSAIQETQYF
j_call: TRBJ2-5
v_call: TRBV14

cdr3_aa: CASSFAVVYGYTF
j_call: TRBJ1-2
v_call: TRBV28

cdr3_aa: CASSSLAASRASGTEAFF
j_call: TRBJ1-1
v_call: TRBV11-2

cdr3_aa: CASSLAGVGSDEQFF
j_call: TRBJ2-1
v_call: TRBV5-1

cdr3_aa: CASKTGTGRDNEQFF
j_call: TRBJ2-1
v_call: TRBV2

cdr3_aa: CASSVEGNFNSPLHF
j_call: TRBJ1-6
v_call: TRBV9

cdr3_aa: CASSPSGRGDNQPQHF
j_call: TRBJ1-5
v_call: TRBV18

cdr3_aa: CASTLGAGDTQYF
j_call: TRBJ2-3
v_call: TRBV7-3

cdr3_aa: CASSVLGGETDTQYF
j_call: TRBJ2-3
v_call: TRBV6-2/TRBV6-3

cdr3_aa: CASSFARSEQYF
j_call: TRBJ2-7
v_call: TRBV12-3/TRBV12-4

cdr3_aa: CSAREVGGGLWSYNEQFF
j_call: TRBJ2-1
v_call: TRBV20-1

cdr3_aa: CASSGNNNEQFF
j_call: TRBJ2-1
v_call: TRBV10-2

cdr3_aa: CASSQSRGAQEEKLFF
j_call: TRBJ1-4
v_call: TRBV7-9

cdr3_aa: CASSFSFSRETQYF
j_call: TRBJ2-5
v_call: TRBV7-9

cdr3_aa: CASSPGLAGEASTDTQYF
j_call: TRBJ2-3
v_call: TRBV7-9

cdr3_aa: CAWSEIHNEQFF
j_call: TRBJ2-1
v_call: TRBV30

cdr3_aa: CAISERATPSYGYTF
j_call: TRBJ1-2
v_call: TRBV10-3

cdr3_aa: CASSYSPAGGSYEQYF
j_call: TRBJ2-7
v_call: TRBV6-5

cdr3_aa: CASSQEKQLAYEQYF
j_call: TRBJ2-7
v_call: TRBV3-1

cdr3_aa: CSASRDYSYEQYF
j_call: TRBJ2-7
v_call: TRBV20-1

cdr3_aa: CASGSFRETQYF
j_call: TRBJ2-5
v_call: TRBV27